This T cell receptor (beta chain) was documented in a study of blood T cell repertoires in COVID-19. This clone was counted a few times. CDR3 length: 14 amino acids. V lost 5 bases, J lost 3 bases, and 2 bases stayed unmatched. The germline V gene encodes CDR1 LNHDA and CDR2 SQIVND (reference sequence). In the study's own analysis: Amplifying reference gene primers gave estimates of nucleated cell counts. TCRdb keeps only in-frame clones here, not all; method: immunoSEQ multiplex PCR. That table is the source of V, J and clone size, and D and trimming were worked out from the DNA. The sample has around 36,000 clones; 89% are singletons.

The chain joins TRBV19 to TRBJ2-7, with 12 positions matching TRBD2. The origin of this receptor is a human donor in a cohort sampled during active COVID-19. The specimen sequenced was peripheral blood. As DNA, the CDR3 is TGTGCCAGTAGTCGGACTAGCGGGGACTACGAGCAGTACTTC. Its protein product is CASSRTSGDYEQYF.